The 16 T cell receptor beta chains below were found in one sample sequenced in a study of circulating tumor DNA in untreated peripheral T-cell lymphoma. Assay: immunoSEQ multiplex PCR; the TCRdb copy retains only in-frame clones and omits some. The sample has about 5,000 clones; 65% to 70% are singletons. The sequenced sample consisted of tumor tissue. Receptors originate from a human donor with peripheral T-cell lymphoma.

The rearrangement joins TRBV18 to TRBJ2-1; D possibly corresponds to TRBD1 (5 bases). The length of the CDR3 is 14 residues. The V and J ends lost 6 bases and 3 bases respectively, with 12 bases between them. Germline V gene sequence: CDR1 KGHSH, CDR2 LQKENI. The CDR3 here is CASSTTRVYNEQFF. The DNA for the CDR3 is TGTGCCAGCTCTACCACCAGGGTCTACAATGAGCAGTTCTTC.

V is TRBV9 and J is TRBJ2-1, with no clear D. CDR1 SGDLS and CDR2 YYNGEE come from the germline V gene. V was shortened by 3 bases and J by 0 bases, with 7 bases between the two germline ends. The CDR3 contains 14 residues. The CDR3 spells CASSGLGSYNEQFF. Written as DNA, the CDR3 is TGTGCCAGCAGCGGATTGGGCTCCTACAATGAGCAGTTCTTC.

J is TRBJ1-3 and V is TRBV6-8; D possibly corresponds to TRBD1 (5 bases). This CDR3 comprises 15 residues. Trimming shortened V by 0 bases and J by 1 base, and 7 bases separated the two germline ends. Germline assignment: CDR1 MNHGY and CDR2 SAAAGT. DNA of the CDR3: TGTGCCAGCAGTTACTCGCCAGGGTCTGGAAACACCATATATTTT. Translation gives CASSYSPGSGNTIYF.

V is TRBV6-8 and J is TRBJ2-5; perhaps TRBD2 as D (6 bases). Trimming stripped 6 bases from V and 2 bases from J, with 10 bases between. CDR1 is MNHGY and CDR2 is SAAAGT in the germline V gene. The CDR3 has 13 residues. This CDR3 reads CASRGTAQETQYF. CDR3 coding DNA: TGTGCCAGCAGAGGGACTGCACAAGAGACCCAGTACTTC.

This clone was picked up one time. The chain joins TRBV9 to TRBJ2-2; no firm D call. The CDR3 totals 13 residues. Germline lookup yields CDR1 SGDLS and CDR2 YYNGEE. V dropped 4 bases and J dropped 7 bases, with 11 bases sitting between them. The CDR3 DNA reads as TGTGCCAGCAGCCCTTACGCCATCGGGGAGCTGTTTTTT. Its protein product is CASSPYAIGELFF.

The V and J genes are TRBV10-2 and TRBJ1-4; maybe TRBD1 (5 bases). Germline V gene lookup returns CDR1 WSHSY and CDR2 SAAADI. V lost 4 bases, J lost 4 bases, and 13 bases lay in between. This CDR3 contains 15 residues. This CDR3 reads CASSGGGGNNEKLFF. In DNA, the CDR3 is TGCGCCAGCAGTGGGGGCGGGGGAAATAATGAAAAACTGTTTTTT.

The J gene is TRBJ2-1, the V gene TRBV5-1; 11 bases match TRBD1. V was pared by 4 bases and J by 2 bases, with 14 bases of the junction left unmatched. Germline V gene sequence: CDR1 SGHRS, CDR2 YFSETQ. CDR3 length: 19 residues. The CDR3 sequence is CASSMWTGGIAGTYNEQFF. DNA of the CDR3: TGCGCCAGCAGCATGTGGACAGGGGGCATAGCGGGAACCTACAATGAGCAGTTCTTC.

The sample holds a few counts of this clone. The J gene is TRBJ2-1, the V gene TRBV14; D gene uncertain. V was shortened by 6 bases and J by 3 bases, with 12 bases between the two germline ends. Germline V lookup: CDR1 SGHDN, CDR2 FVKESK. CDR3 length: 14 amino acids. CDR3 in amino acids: CASRQSEVYNEQFF. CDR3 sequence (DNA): TGTGCCAGCAGACAGAGTGAAGTCTACAATGAGCAGTTCTTC.

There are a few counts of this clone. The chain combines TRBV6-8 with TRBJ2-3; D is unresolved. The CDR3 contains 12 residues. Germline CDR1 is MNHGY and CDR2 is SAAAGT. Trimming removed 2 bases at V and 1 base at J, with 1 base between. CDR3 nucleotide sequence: TGTGCCAGCAGTTACGGCACAGATACGCAGTATTTT. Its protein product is CASSYGTDTQYF.

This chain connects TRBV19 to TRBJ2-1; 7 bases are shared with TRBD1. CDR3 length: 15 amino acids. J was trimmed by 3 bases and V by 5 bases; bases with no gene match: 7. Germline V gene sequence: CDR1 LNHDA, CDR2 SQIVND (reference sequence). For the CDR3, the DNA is TGTGCCAGTAGTCCCATGGGGACAGTCTACAATGAGCAGTTCTTC. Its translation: CASSPMGTVYNEQFF.

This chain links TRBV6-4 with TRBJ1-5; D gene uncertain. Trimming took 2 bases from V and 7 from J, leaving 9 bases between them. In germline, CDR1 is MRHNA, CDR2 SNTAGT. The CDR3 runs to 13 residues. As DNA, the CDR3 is TGTGCCAGCAGTGACAGGGTTCAACAGCCCCAGCATTTT. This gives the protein CASSDRVQQPQHF.

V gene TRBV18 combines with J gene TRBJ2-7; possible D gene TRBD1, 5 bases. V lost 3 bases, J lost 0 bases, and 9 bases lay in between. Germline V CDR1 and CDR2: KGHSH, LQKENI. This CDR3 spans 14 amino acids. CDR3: CASSPTAFSYEQYF. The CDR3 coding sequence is TGTGCCAGCTCACCGACAGCCTTCTCCTACGAGCAGTACTTC.

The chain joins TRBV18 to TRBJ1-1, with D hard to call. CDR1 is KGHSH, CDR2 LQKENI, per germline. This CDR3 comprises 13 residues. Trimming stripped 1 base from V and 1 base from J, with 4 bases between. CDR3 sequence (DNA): TGTGCCAGCTCACCACAGGGGAACACTGAAGCTTTCTTT. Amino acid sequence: CASSPQGNTEAFF.

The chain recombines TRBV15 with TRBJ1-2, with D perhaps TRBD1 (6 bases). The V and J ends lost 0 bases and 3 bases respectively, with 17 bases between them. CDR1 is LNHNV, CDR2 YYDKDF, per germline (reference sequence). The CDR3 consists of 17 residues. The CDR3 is CATSRDFTQGGDYGYTF. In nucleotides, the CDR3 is TGTGCCACCAGCAGAGATTTCACACAGGGAGGTGACTATGGCTACACCTTC.

The CDR3 DNA is TGTGCCAGCAGTTCTCCGGGACAGGCCTCCGAGCAGTACTTC. This gives the protein CASSSPGQASEQYF. This chain uses TRBV28 with TRBJ2-7; 8 nucleotides line up with TRBD1. The germline V gene encodes CDR1 MDHEN and CDR2 SYDVKM. This CDR3 is 14 amino acids long. With V trimmed by 4 bases and J by 6 bases, 8 bases remained unmatched.

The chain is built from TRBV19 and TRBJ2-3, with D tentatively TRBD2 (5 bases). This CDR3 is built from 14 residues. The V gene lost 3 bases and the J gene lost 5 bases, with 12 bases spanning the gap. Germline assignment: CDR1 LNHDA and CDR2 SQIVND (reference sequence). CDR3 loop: CASSIRGLGDTQYF. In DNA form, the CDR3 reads TGTGCCAGTAGTATTCGGGGTTTAGGAGATACGCAGTATTTT.